This T cell receptor beta chain was captured in a study of T cells after yellow fever vaccination. Study context: Fractions of limited cellularity were prepared by means of SMART-Seq v4 Ultra Low Input. Points from the study as a whole: The study found a weaker secondary response that peaked faster, day 5 versus 15.

The CDR3 length is 13 residues. Germline CDR1 and CDR2: MNHEY and SMNVEV (reference sequence). Trimming shortened V by 0 bases and J by 4 bases, and 6 bases separated the two germline ends. This clonotype was counted ten times or more. What it recognizes is unknown. 5'RACE template switching produced TCR cDNA carrying a universal primer site and UMIs. From the 5' RACE reads, TCRdb called clonotypes with MiXCR, one entry per CDR3 protein. The table has about 320,000 distinct CDR3 sequences, over 3.5% seen once. The specimen comprised PBMCs, sampled 15 days after the yellow fever booster vaccination. The chain couples TRBV27 to TRBJ1-1; D gene ambiguous. The clonotype comes from a man aged 18 to 29 who received the YFV17D yellow fever vaccine. CDR3 sequence: CASSLSPLTEAFF. Written as DNA, the CDR3 is TGTGCCAGCAGTTTATCCCCACTCACTGAAGCTTTCTTT.